Listed here is a single T cell receptor beta chain. A junction end diverges from the germline sequence, so it may reflect a read error. These data come from a study of control samples from healthy donors and cancer patients. Germline V CDR1 and CDR2: SSHAT, FNYEAQ (reference sequence). The CDR3 contains 16 residues. The assay was immunoSEQ multiplex PCR, and TCRdb's table has in-frame clones only and misses some. The sample records fewer than 300,000 clones, approximately 80% being singletons. Sequencing input: PBMCs. V and J are TRBV7-7 and TRBJ2-2, with 9 bases identical to TRBD1. The TCR sequence derives from a woman aged 60-75 years with lung cancer. Here the CDR3 DNA reads TGTGCTAGCACCTTGGGACAGGGCCTTGACACCGGGGAGCTGTTTTTT. This gives the protein CASTLGQGLDTGELFF.